This TCR beta chain emerged from a study of shared clonotypes between healthy human individuals. Study-level points and caveats: Around 5% was the fraction of naive CD4 clonotypes found shared across a few donors.

Concerning this clone: Antigen unknown.

CD4+ cells were split into CD45RA+ naive and CD45RA-negative memory subsets. The CDR3 is 14 residues long. The V gene's germline CDR1 is SGDLS and CDR2 YYNGEE. The V end lost 0 bases, the J end lost 7 bases, and 13 bases lay between the germline ends. The assay was immunoSEQ multiplex PCR, and TCRdb's table has in-frame clones only and misses some. In the table there are under 850,000 clones, 55% to 80% of which are singletons. The sequence was obtained from a woman in her thirties in good health. V gene TRBV9 combines with J gene TRBJ1-2; D is undetermined. Sequencing was performed on memory CD4+ T cells sorted from blood. The subset is: CD45RA-negative fraction. The CDR3, as DNA: TGTGCCAGCAGCGTAGCGAGCGCCCGGGGTGGCTACACCTTC. Translating gives CASSVASARGGYTF. Full variable domain (rest looked up from reference TRBV9 and TRBJ1-2): DSGVTQTPKHLITATGQRVTLRCSPRSGDLSVYWYQQSLDQGLQFLIQYYNGEERAKGNILERFSAQQFPDLHSELNLSSLELGDSALYFCASSVASARGGYTFGSGTRLTVV.